This is a list of T cell receptor beta chains from one sample in a study of T cell repertoires in cytomegalovirus infection. One entry per CDR3 protein, called by TCRdb with MiXCR from the reads. The sample has about 220,000 distinct CDR3 sequences, roughly two fifths seen once. Their antigens are not known. Here the sequenced sample was CD8+ T cells from cultured PBMCs, taken from culture after CMV antigen stimulation. These receptor sequences come from a human donor in good health (CMV status not recorded). Some clones in this sample may be carry-over from other donors' samples. The CDR3 runs from the conserved cysteine through the conserved F or W. The D gene is left open where the match is weak. A clone size is listed for some rows: how often the clone was seen (once, few, many), or a class if it is expanded.

>TRBV7-2|TRBJ1-1|TRBD1|many
CASSLGTGSTEAFF
TGTGCCAGCAGCCTCGGGACAGGGTCCACTGAAGCTTTCTTT
>TRBV12-3/TRBV12-4|TRBJ1-1|.|few
CASRRGGPTEAFF
TGTGCCAGCAGGCGAGGTGGACCCACTGAAGCTTTCTTT
>TRBV28|TRBJ2-7|.|.
CASSPQGGRDFNYYSYEQYF
TGTGCCAGCAGCCCCCAGGGGGGTAGGGACTTCAACTACTATTCCTACGAGCAGTACTTC
>TRBV12-3/TRBV12-4|TRBJ2-7|TRBD2|few
CASSLEAGVGPDEQYF
TGTGCCAGCAGTTTAGAAGCGGGAGTAGGCCCAGACGAGCAGTACTTC
>TRBV4-1|TRBJ1-6|.|.
CASSQAGASSPLHF
TGCGCCAGCAGCCAAGCCGGGGCTAGTTCACCCCTCCACTTT
>TRBV7-9|TRBJ2-1|TRBD2|.
CASSVTSGSAFEQFF
TGTGCCAGCAGCGTGACTAGCGGGAGCGCCTTTGAGCAGTTCTTC
>TRBV28|TRBJ2-6|.|.
CASSPGPSGANVLTF
TGTGCCAGCAGTCCCGGCCCCTCTGGGGCCAACGTCCTGACTTTC
>TRBV12-3/TRBV12-4|TRBJ2-7|.|few
CASRETESYEQYF
TGTGCCAGCAGGGAGACAGAATCCTACGAGCAGTACTTC
>TRBV10-3|TRBJ2-7|.|.
CAISESSRDSPNLGYEQYF
TGTGCCATCAGTGAGTCCTCAAGGGACTCTCCCAACCTCGGCTACGAGCAGTACTTC
>TRBV10-3|TRBJ2-7|.|.
CAISDPDRTTSYEQYF
TGTGCCATCAGTGATCCCGACAGGACCACCTCCTACGAGCAGTACTTC
>TRBV28|TRBJ1-5|TRBD1|.
CASSLGQGAFLSNQPQHF
TGTGCCAGCAGTTTAGGACAGGGGGCCTTTCTTAGCAATCAGCCCCAGCATTTT